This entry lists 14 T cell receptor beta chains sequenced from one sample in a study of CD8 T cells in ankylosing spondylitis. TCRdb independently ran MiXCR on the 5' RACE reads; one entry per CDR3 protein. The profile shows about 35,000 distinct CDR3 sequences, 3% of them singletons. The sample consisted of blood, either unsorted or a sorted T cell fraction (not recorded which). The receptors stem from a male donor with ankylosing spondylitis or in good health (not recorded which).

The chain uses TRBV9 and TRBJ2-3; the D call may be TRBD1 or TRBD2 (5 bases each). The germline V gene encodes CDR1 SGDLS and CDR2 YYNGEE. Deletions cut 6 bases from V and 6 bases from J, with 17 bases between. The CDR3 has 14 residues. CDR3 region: CASTPQGDLDTQYF. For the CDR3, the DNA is TGTGCCAGCACCCCCCAAGGGGACCTCGATACGCAGTATTTT.

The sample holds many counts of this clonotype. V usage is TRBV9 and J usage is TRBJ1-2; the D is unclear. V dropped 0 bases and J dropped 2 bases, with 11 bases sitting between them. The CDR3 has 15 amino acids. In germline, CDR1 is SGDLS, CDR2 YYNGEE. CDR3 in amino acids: CASSVAAGTNYGYTF. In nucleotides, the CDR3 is TGTGCCAGCAGCGTAGCCGCAGGTACAAACTATGGCTACACCTTC.

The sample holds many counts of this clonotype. The CDR3 region is CASSSRTPLAGTYNEQFF. CDR3 coding DNA: TGTGCCAGCAGCTCACGCACTCCTCTAGCGGGGACCTACAATGAGCAGTTCTTC. V usage is TRBV9 and J usage is TRBJ2-1; 9 bases fit TRBD2. Germline V gives CDR1 SGDLS, CDR2 YYNGEE. After removal of 4 bases from V and 2 bases from J, the junction contained 13 bases not matched to a gene. The CDR3 extends over 18 amino acids. The full variable domain, in which reference TRBV9 and TRBJ2-1 provide the parts outside the CDR3, is DSGVTQTPKHLITATGQRVTLRCSPRSGDLSVYWYQQSLDQGLQFLIQYYNGEERAKGNILERFSAQQFPDLHSELNLSSLELGDSALYFCASSSRTPLAGTYNEQFFGPGTRLTVL.

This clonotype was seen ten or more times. The CDR3 here is CASSAGGTDLYNEQFF. The CDR3 DNA reads as TGTGCCAGCAGCGCTGGCGGGACAGACCTATACAATGAGCAGTTCTTC. This chain joins TRBV9 and TRBJ2-1, with D tentatively TRBD1 (7 bases). The CDR3 has 16 amino acids. V lost 3 bases to trimming and J lost 4 bases, with 17 bases between them. Germline loops: CDR1 SGDLS, CDR2 YYNGEE.

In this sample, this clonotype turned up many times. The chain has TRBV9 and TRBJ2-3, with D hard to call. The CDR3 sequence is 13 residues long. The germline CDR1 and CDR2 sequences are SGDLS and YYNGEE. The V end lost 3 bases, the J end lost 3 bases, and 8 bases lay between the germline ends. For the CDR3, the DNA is TGTGCCAGCAGCGGCTTACTTACAGATACGCAGTATTTT. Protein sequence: CASSGLLTDTQYF.

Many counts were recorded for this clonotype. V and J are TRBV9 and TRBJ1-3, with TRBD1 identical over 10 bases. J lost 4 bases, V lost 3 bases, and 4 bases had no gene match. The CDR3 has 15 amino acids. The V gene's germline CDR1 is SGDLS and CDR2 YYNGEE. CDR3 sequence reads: CASSGGTGAGNTIYF. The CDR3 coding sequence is TGTGCCAGCAGCGGAGGGACAGGGGCCGGAAACACCATATATTTT. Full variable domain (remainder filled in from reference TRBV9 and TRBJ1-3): DSGVTQTPKHLITATGQRVTLRCSPRSGDLSVYWYQQSLDQGLQFLIQYYNGEERAKGNILERFSAQQFPDLHSELNLSSLELGDSALYFCASSGGTGAGNTIYFGEGSWLTVV.

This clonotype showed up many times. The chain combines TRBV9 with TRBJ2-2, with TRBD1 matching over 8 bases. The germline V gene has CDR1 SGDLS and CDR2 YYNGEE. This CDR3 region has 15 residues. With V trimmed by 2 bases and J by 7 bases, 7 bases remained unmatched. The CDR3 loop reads CASSVGQGSYGELFF. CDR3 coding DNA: TGTGCCAGCAGCGTTGGACAGGGATCCTACGGGGAGCTGTTTTTT.

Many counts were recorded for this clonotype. The CDR3 sequence: CASSDGAGDRYNSPLHF. As DNA, the CDR3 is TGTGCCAGCAGCGATGGGGCTGGGGATAGATATAATTCACCCCTCCACTTT. V is TRBV9 and J is TRBJ1-6, with D maybe TRBD1 (5 bases). The V gene's germline CDR1 is SGDLS and CDR2 YYNGEE. The CDR3 covers 17 residues. The V gene lost 3 bases and the J gene lost 4 bases, with 17 bases spanning the gap.

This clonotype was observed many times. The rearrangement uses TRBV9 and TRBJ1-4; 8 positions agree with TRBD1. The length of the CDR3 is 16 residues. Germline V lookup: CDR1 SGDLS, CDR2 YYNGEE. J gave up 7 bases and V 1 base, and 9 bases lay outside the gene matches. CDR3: CASSVSGGAGGEKLFF. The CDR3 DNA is TGTGCCAGCAGCGTATCAGGGGGCGCGGGCGGTGAAAAACTGTTTTTT.

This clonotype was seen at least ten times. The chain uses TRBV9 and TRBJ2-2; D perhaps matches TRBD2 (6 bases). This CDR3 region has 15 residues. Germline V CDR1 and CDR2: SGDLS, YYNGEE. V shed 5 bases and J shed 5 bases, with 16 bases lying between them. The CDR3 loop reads CASSTGAPGTGELFF. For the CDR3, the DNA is TGTGCCAGCAGTACGGGAGCCCCGGGAACCGGGGAGCTGTTTTTT.

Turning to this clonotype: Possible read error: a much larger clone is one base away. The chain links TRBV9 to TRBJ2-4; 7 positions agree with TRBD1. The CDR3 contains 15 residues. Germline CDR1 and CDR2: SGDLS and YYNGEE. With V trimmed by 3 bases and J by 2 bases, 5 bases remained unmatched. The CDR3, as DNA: TGTGCCAGCAGCGAGACGACAGGGTCCAAAAACATTCAGTACTTC. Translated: CASSETTGSKNIQYF.

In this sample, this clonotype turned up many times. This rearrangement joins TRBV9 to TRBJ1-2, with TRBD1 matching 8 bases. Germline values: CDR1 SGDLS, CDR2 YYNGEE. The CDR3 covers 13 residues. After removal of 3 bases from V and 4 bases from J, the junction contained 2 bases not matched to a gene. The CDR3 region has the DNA TGTGCCAGCAGCGCCACAGGGGGCTATGGCTACACCTTC. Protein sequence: CASSATGGYGYTF. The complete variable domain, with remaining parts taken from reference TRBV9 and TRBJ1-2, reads DSGVTQTPKHLITATGQRVTLRCSPRSGDLSVYWYQQSLDQGLQFLIQYYNGEERAKGNILERFSAQQFPDLHSELNLSSLELGDSALYFCASSATGGYGYTFGSGTRLTVV.

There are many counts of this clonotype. The CDR3 DNA is TGTGCCAGCAACCGGGACAGGGGGGACACCATATATTTT. This codes for CASNRDRGDTIYF. The chain recombines TRBV9 with TRBJ1-3; 11 nucleotides match TRBD1. This CDR3 has 13 amino acids. Trimming at V came to 6 bases and at J to 8 bases, leaving 4 bases not matched to a gene. Germline-derived CDR1 and CDR2 are SGDLS and YYNGEE.

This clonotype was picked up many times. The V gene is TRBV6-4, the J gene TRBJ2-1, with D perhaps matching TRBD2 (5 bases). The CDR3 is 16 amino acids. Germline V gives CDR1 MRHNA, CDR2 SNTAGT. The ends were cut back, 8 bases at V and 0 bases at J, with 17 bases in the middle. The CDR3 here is CASPTVATDSYNEQFF. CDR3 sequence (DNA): TGTGCCAGCCCGACGGTAGCGACCGACTCCTACAATGAGCAGTTCTTC.